The 8 T cell receptor beta chains below all came from one sample that was sequenced in a study of blood T cells in healthy people across ages. Through a sample-barcoded 5' primer and a J-beta primer mix, a second PCR was run for roughly 6 to 11 cycles. TCRdb re-called the 5' RACE reads through MiXCR, storing one row per CDR3 protein. The sample yields 1.5 million or so distinct CDR3 sequences, less than 45% seen once. What was sequenced was blood. The source is a woman under 30 in good health.

V and J are TRBV7-2 and TRBJ1-1; D not resolved. CDR1 SGHTA and CDR2 FQGNSA come from the germline V gene. The CDR3 spans 17 residues. Trimming took 0 bases from V and 4 from J, leaving 18 bases between them. CDR3: CASSLATATRGSTEAFF. Written as DNA, the CDR3 is TGTGCCAGCAGCTTAGCCACAGCTACTCGGGGATCCACTGAAGCTTTCTTT. The full variable domain, its missing parts supplied by reference TRBV7-2 and TRBJ1-1, is GAGVSQSPSNKVTEKGKDVELRCDPISGHTALYWYRQSLGQGLEFLIYFQGNSAPDKSGLPSDRFSAERTGGSVSTLTIQRTQQEDSAVYLCASSLATATRGSTEAFFGQGTRLTVV.

This clonotype was picked up one time. The chain employs TRBV12-3 or TRBV12-4 and TRBJ1-3, with no clear D. The CDR3 is made up of 15 amino acids. Trimming stripped 3 bases from V and 4 bases from J, with 13 bases between. In nucleotides, the CDR3 is TGTGCCAGCAGTTTGGGTAGGGTTACCGGAAACACCATATATTTT. It is translated as CASSLGRVTGNTIYF.

CDR3 nucleotide sequence: TGCAGCGTTTCAGGGAGGGCCAAAAACATTCAGTACTTC. Translated: CSVSGRAKNIQYF. The gene calls are TRBV29-1 and TRBJ2-4; a weak D match, TRBD2 (6 bases). Germline V gene data show CDR1 as SQVTM and CDR2 as ANQGSEA. The CDR3 is 13 residues long. V was pared by 5 bases and J by 1 base, with 9 bases between.

The gene calls are TRBV9 and TRBJ1-1; D uncertain. The V end was cut by 1 base, the J end by 1 base, with 11 bases between. The length of the CDR3 is 15 residues. Per germline, CDR1 SGDLS and CDR2 YYNGEE. The CDR3 protein is CASSVSSVRNTEAFF. The CDR3 DNA is TGTGCCAGCAGCGTATCGTCGGTTCGGAACACTGAAGCTTTCTTT.

This clonotype was detected a few times. This chain uses TRBV12-3 or TRBV12-4 with TRBJ2-2, with a weak D call TRBD1 (5 bases). Trimming shortened V by 7 bases and J by 4 bases, and 16 bases separated the two germline ends. This CDR3 contains 15 residues. CDR3 amino acids: CASKGHGGVTGELFF. The CDR3 DNA reads TGTGCCAGCAAAGGACACGGTGGAGTCACCGGGGAGCTGTTTTTT.

Comment on this clonotype: A clone one base away is much larger, so this may be a read error. The chain recombines TRBV20-1 with TRBJ2-5, with D perhaps assigned TRBD1 or TRBD2 (6 bases each). Trimming shortened V by 5 bases and J by 11 bases, and 27 bases separated the two germline ends. The length of the CDR3 is 15 residues. Germline CDR1 DFQATT, CDR2 SNEGSKA (reference sequence). CDR3 bases: TGCAGTGCTCTGGAGGGGGACCTCTCCTACAATGAGCAGTACTTC. Translating it yields CSALEGDLSYNEQYF.

The rearrangement uses TRBV6-5 and TRBJ1-1, with TRBD1 identical over 7 bases. Germline CDR1 is MNHEY and CDR2 is SVGAGI. With V trimmed by 10 bases and J by 3 bases, 11 bases remained unmatched. CDR3 length equals 14 residues. As DNA, the CDR3 is TGTGCCATCCTGCGCCGGGACAGAGACACTGAAGCTTTCTTT. Its translation is CAILRRDRDTEAFF.

In this sample, this clonotype turned up a few times. This chain connects TRBV20-1 to TRBJ2-1; D is perhaps TRBD2 (7 bases). Trimming left V 0 bases short and J 13 bases short, with 16 bases between. This CDR3 contains 13 residues. Looked up from germline, CDR1 is DFQATT and CDR2 is SNEGSKA (reference sequence). The CDR3 protein is CSARDGGARGQFF. The CDR3 bases are TGCAGTGCTAGAGATGGGGGGGCGCGAGGTCAGTTCTTC.